Listed below are T cell receptor beta chains from one sample, sequenced in a study of T cell responses to AZD1222 COVID-19 vaccine. Clones were sequenced by immunoSEQ multiplex PCR, and TCRdb holds only the in-frame ones, with some missing. The data hold roughly 77,000 clones, with more than 85% observed a single time. Sequencing was performed on peripheral blood, taken 28 days after the second AZD1222 dose. The receptor set was obtained from an adult who received the AZD1222 COVID-19 vaccine. Both conserved end residues are part of each CDR3. Each record gives: clone size, J gene, D gene, V gene, CDR3 protein, CDR3 DNA. A D gene is named only where the DNA matches it firmly. Some rows mark clone size as missing; the rest say once, few, many or name a class of expanded clone.

clone_size: .; j_call: TRBJ1-2; d_call: .; v_call: TRBV3-1/TRBV3-2; cdr3_aa: CASSADRANYGYTF; cdr3_nt: TGTGCCAGCAGCGCCGACAGAGCTAACTATGGCTACACCTTC
clone_size: .; j_call: TRBJ1-2; d_call: .; v_call: TRBV25-1; cdr3_aa: CASNRAGGGYGYTF; cdr3_nt: TGTGCCAGCAACCGTGCAGGAGGGGGGTATGGCTACACCTTC
clone_size: .; j_call: TRBJ1-2; d_call: .; v_call: TRBV5-1; cdr3_aa: CASSPGGATNYGYTF; cdr3_nt: TGCGCCAGCAGTCCTGGGGGGGCAACTAACTATGGCTACACCTTC
clone_size: .; j_call: TRBJ1-4; d_call: .; v_call: TRBV24-1; cdr3_aa: CATLSGGDEKLFF; cdr3_nt: TGTGCCACTCTTAGTGGGGGGGATGAAAAACTGTTTTTT
clone_size: .; j_call: TRBJ2-7; d_call: TRBD1; v_call: TRBV5-1; cdr3_aa: CASSSDRSNEQYF; cdr3_nt: TGCGCCAGCAGCTCGGACAGGTCCAACGAGCAGTACTTC
clone_size: .; j_call: TRBJ2-5; d_call: TRBD2; v_call: TRBV5-1; cdr3_aa: CASGERTGLAGETQYF; cdr3_nt: TGCGCCAGCGGGGAAAGGACGGGACTAGCTGGCGAGACCCAGTACTTC
clone_size: .; j_call: TRBJ1-6; d_call: TRBD1; v_call: TRBV5-6; cdr3_aa: CASSRDRNSPLHF; cdr3_nt: TGTGCCAGCAGCCGGGACAGAAATTCACCCCTCCACTTT
clone_size: .; j_call: TRBJ2-7; d_call: .; v_call: TRBV11-2; cdr3_aa: CASSLHFRSPSYEQYF; cdr3_nt: TGTGCCAGCAGCTTACACTTCCGCTCTCCCTCCTACGAGCAGTACTTC
clone_size: .; j_call: TRBJ1-4; d_call: TRBD1; v_call: TRBV7-7; cdr3_aa: CASSPGTGNEKLFF; cdr3_nt: TGTGCCAGCAGCCCAGGGACAGGGAATGAAAAACTGTTTTTT
clone_size: .; j_call: TRBJ1-6; d_call: .; v_call: TRBV28; cdr3_aa: CASPSGHSPLHF; cdr3_nt: TGTGCCAGCCCCTCAGGGCATTCACCCCTCCACTTT
clone_size: .; j_call: TRBJ1-4; d_call: TRBD1; v_call: TRBV7-6; cdr3_aa: CASSPRTGLNEKLFF; cdr3_nt: TGTGCCAGCAGCCCTCGGACAGGGCTTAATGAAAAACTGTTTTTT
clone_size: .; j_call: TRBJ2-6; d_call: TRBD2; v_call: TRBV5-4; cdr3_aa: CASSLAGVPGANVLTF; cdr3_nt: TGTGCCAGCAGCTTAGCGGGAGTCCCCGGGGCCAACGTCCTGACTTTC
clone_size: .; j_call: TRBJ2-2; d_call: .; v_call: TRBV11-2; cdr3_aa: CASRRPTGAGELFF; cdr3_nt: TGTGCCAGCAGACGACCTACGGGCGCCGGGGAGCTGTTTTTT
clone_size: .; j_call: TRBJ1-2; d_call: .; v_call: TRBV15; cdr3_aa: CATSSPQGRGYGYTF; cdr3_nt: TGTGCCACCAGCAGTCCCCAGGGAAGAGGATATGGCTACACCTTC
clone_size: .; j_call: TRBJ1-6; d_call: .; v_call: TRBV7-3; cdr3_aa: CASSPAAGLSPLHF; cdr3_nt: TGTGCCAGCAGCCCTGCCGCAGGTCTATCACCCCTCCACTTT
clone_size: .; j_call: TRBJ1-3; d_call: TRBD1; v_call: TRBV2; cdr3_aa: CASTGTESGNTIYF; cdr3_nt: TGTGCCAGTACCGGGACAGAATCTGGAAACACCATATATTTT
clone_size: .; j_call: TRBJ2-7; d_call: TRBD1; v_call: TRBV11-2; cdr3_aa: CASSLMDRGQEQYF; cdr3_nt: TGTGCCAGCAGCTTGATGGACAGGGGGCAAGAGCAGTACTTC
clone_size: .; j_call: TRBJ1-5; d_call: .; v_call: TRBV19; cdr3_aa: CASSMDSNQPQHF; cdr3_nt: TGTGCCAGTAGTATGGATAGCAATCAGCCCCAGCATTTT
clone_size: .; j_call: TRBJ1-2; d_call: .; v_call: TRBV27; cdr3_aa: CASSLSSGGGYGYTF; cdr3_nt: TGTGCCAGCAGTTTATCGTCCGGGGGTGGCTATGGCTACACCTTC
clone_size: .; j_call: TRBJ2-2; d_call: TRBD2; v_call: TRBV10-3; cdr3_aa: CAISEERGNTGELFF; cdr3_nt: TGTGCCATCAGTGAGGAGCGGGGGAACACCGGGGAGCTGTTTTTT
clone_size: .; j_call: TRBJ1-1; d_call: .; v_call: TRBV5-1; cdr3_aa: CASSSTGNTEAFF; cdr3_nt: TGCGCCAGCAGCTCGACTGGGAACACTGAAGCTTTCTTT
clone_size: .; j_call: TRBJ1-1; d_call: TRBD1; v_call: TRBV19; cdr3_aa: CASSMMVGTGMTEAFF; cdr3_nt: TGTGCCAGTAGTATGATGGTAGGGACAGGGATGACTGAAGCTTTCTTT
clone_size: .; j_call: TRBJ1-2; d_call: .; v_call: TRBV28; cdr3_aa: CASSFVGGAGFYTF; cdr3_nt: TGTGCCAGCAGTTTTGTGGGTGGGGCAGGTTTCTACACCTTC
clone_size: once; j_call: TRBJ2-7; d_call: .; v_call: TRBV10-3; cdr3_aa: CATRPGVGYEQYF; cdr3_nt: TGTGCCACCCGACCCGGGGTCGGCTACGAGCAGTACTTC
clone_size: .; j_call: TRBJ2-7; d_call: .; v_call: TRBV15; cdr3_aa: CATSRDSNRLEQYF; cdr3_nt: TGTGCCACCAGCAGAGATTCTAACCGTCTCGAGCAGTACTTC
clone_size: .; j_call: TRBJ1-4; d_call: .; v_call: TRBV11-2; cdr3_aa: CASSPTLGYNEKLFF; cdr3_nt: TGTGCCAGCAGTCCCACTTTGGGCTATAATGAAAAACTGTTTTTT
clone_size: once; j_call: TRBJ1-2; d_call: .; v_call: TRBV5-8; cdr3_aa: CASSLGALGYTF; cdr3_nt: TGTGCCAGCAGCTTGGGGGCTTTAGGCTACACCTTC
clone_size: .; j_call: TRBJ2-5; d_call: TRBD1; v_call: TRBV5-4; cdr3_aa: CASSLTGEETQYF; cdr3_nt: TGTGCCAGCAGCTTGACAGGGGAAGAGACCCAGTACTTC